The sequence of this TCR beta chain was determined in a study of beta chain features in type 1 diabetes. Sequenced material consisted of expressed TCRB transcripts (all of the isolated RNA was reverse transcribed). Assay: immunoSEQ multiplex PCR; the TCRdb copy retains only in-frame clones and omits some. The table shows hundreds of thousands of clones, with around 15% occurring only once. The sequence was obtained from a man younger than 35 in good health. The sequenced sample consisted of naive CD4+ T cells from blood.

CDR3 sequence (DNA): TGTGCCAGCTCACCAGCCGTACAGGGACCCTCTGGGGCCAACGTCCTGACTTTC. Translation gives CASSPAVQGPSGANVLTF. The rearrangement uses TRBV18 and TRBJ2-6, with D possibly TRBD1 on 6 matching bases. V was cut by 2 bases and J by 0 bases, with 14 bases left in between. CDR1 is KGHSH and CDR2 is LQKENI in the germline V gene. CDR3 size: 18 residues.